This is a list of T cell receptor beta chains from one sample in a study of blood T cell repertoires in COVID-19. Assay: immunoSEQ multiplex PCR; the TCRdb copy retains only in-frame clones and omits some. The repertoire includes roughly 330,000 clones, around 87% of them detected once, and roughly 4% sits in the top ten. Input material: peripheral blood. These receptors all stem from a woman in her forties or fifties with active or convalescent COVID-19. Each CDR3 is given with its conserved first and last residue. D genes are given only for firm matches. Expanded clones are given a class, and other clones once, few, many or no size at all.

j_gene: TRBJ2-7; d_gene: TRBD2; v_gene: TRBV27; abundance: NA; CDR3nt: TGTGCCAGCAGTTCACCTACTAGCGCCTCAGGGCCCGAGCAGTACTTC; CDR3aa: CASSSPTSASGPEQYF
j_gene: TRBJ1-2; d_gene: NA; v_gene: TRBV4-1; abundance: NA; CDR3nt: TGCGCCAGCAGCCAGTGGGAGGGGTCGGGTGATGGCTACACCTTC; CDR3aa: CASSQWEGSGDGYTF
j_gene: TRBJ2-1; d_gene: NA; v_gene: TRBV6-6; abundance: few; CDR3nt: TGTGCCAGCAACCATAACAGGGTTACCTACAATGAGCAGTTCTTC; CDR3aa: CASNHNRVTYNEQFF
j_gene: TRBJ1-1; d_gene: NA; v_gene: TRBV18; abundance: NA; CDR3nt: TGTGCCAGCTCACCTCAGCGGGGTAAGAACACTGAAGCTTTCTTT; CDR3aa: CASSPQRGKNTEAFF
j_gene: TRBJ1-2; d_gene: NA; v_gene: TRBV21-1; abundance: NA; CDR3nt: TGTGCCAGCAGCAACGGGGATGACTATGGCTACACCTTC; CDR3aa: CASSNGDDYGYTF
j_gene: TRBJ2-7; d_gene: NA; v_gene: TRBV3-1/TRBV3-2; abundance: NA; CDR3nt: TGTGCCAGCAGCCAGCTGTCGGGTTTCGAGCAGTACTTC; CDR3aa: CASSQLSGFEQYF
j_gene: TRBJ2-3; d_gene: NA; v_gene: TRBV30; abundance: NA; CDR3nt: TGTGCCTGGAGTGTACTCACAGATACGCAGTATTTT; CDR3aa: CAWSVLTDTQYF
j_gene: TRBJ2-4; d_gene: TRBD2; v_gene: TRBV7-2; abundance: NA; CDR3nt: TGTGCCAGCAGCCCGGGACTAGCGCAACTCTTAGCCAAAAACATTCAGTACTTC; CDR3aa: CASSPGLAQLLAKNIQYF
j_gene: TRBJ1-1; d_gene: TRBD1; v_gene: TRBV11-2; abundance: NA; CDR3nt: TGTGCCAGCAGCCTCCGGACAGGGGGGGGGACTGAAGCTTTCTTT; CDR3aa: CASSLRTGGGTEAFF
j_gene: TRBJ2-1; d_gene: NA; v_gene: TRBV6-2/TRBV6-3; abundance: NA; CDR3nt: TGTGCCAGCAGTTACTCGAGAGGGGGGGGCGCCGACAATGAGCAGTTCTTC; CDR3aa: CASSYSRGGGADNEQFF
j_gene: TRBJ2-5; d_gene: TRBD2; v_gene: TRBV6-2/TRBV6-3; abundance: NA; CDR3nt: TGTGCCAGCAGTTACCCCCCTGGTTCTAGCGGGAAGGAGACCCAGTACTTC; CDR3aa: CASSYPPGSSGKETQYF
j_gene: TRBJ2-3; d_gene: NA; v_gene: TRBV6-2/TRBV6-3; abundance: NA; CDR3nt: TGTGCCAGCAGTTACGGGGCGGGGACTAGCACAGATACGCAGTATTTT; CDR3aa: CASSYGAGTSTDTQYF
j_gene: TRBJ2-2; d_gene: TRBD2; v_gene: TRBV5-1; abundance: NA; CDR3nt: TGCGCCAGCAGCACTGGTGGACTAGCGGGAGGGCCTGGCGGGGAGCTGTTTTTT; CDR3aa: CASSTGGLAGGPGGELFF
j_gene: TRBJ2-7; d_gene: NA; v_gene: TRBV5-6; abundance: NA; CDR3nt: TGTGCCAGCAGCTTGGGTCACACTAGCACTGGGAGCCCCTACGAGCAGTACTTC; CDR3aa: CASSLGHTSTGSPYEQYF
j_gene: TRBJ1-3; d_gene: NA; v_gene: TRBV18; abundance: once; CDR3nt: TGTGCCAGCTCGAGCGACTTGGGAAACACCATATATTTT; CDR3aa: CASSSDLGNTIYF
j_gene: TRBJ2-5; d_gene: NA; v_gene: TRBV7-2; abundance: NA; CDR3nt: TGTGCCAGCAGCCCCTGGGGCCTCCAAGAGACCCAGTACTTC; CDR3aa: CASSPWGLQETQYF
j_gene: TRBJ2-5; d_gene: TRBD2; v_gene: TRBV28; abundance: once; CDR3nt: TGTGCCAGCAGTGAGGCCGGACCAGGGAGGGGAGAGACCCAGTACTTC; CDR3aa: CASSEAGPGRGETQYF
j_gene: TRBJ1-2; d_gene: NA; v_gene: TRBV5-1; abundance: NA; CDR3nt: TGCGCCAGCAGCTTGGCGGGGAGCGATAACTATGGCTACACCTTC; CDR3aa: CASSLAGSDNYGYTF
j_gene: TRBJ2-1; d_gene: NA; v_gene: TRBV5-1; abundance: NA; CDR3nt: TGCGCCAGCAGAACCCAGACTGAATACAATGAGCAGTTCTTC; CDR3aa: CASRTQTEYNEQFF
j_gene: TRBJ1-2; d_gene: TRBD1; v_gene: TRBV28; abundance: NA; CDR3nt: TGTGCCAGTCGGACAGGGGGCGATTTTGGCTACACCTTC; CDR3aa: CASRTGGDFGYTF
j_gene: TRBJ1-3; d_gene: NA; v_gene: TRBV5-4; abundance: few; CDR3nt: TGTGCCAGCAGCTTGGCCGCGGATGGAAACACCATATATTTT; CDR3aa: CASSLAADGNTIYF
j_gene: TRBJ2-2; d_gene: NA; v_gene: TRBV21-1; abundance: NA; CDR3nt: TGTGCCAGCAGCAAGGTCAGGGGGCACACCGGGGAGCTGTTTTTT; CDR3aa: CASSKVRGHTGELFF
j_gene: TRBJ2-5; d_gene: TRBD2; v_gene: TRBV7-8; abundance: NA; CDR3nt: TGTGCCAGCAGCTTGGGTCTAGCGGGCCAGATGAACCTACAAGAGACCCAGTACTTC; CDR3aa: CASSLGLAGQMNLQETQYF
j_gene: TRBJ2-5; d_gene: TRBD2; v_gene: TRBV19; abundance: NA; CDR3nt: TGTGCCAGCAGTCTAGCGGGGGGCCGCCAAGAGACCCAGTACTTC; CDR3aa: CASSLAGGRQETQYF
j_gene: TRBJ1-5; d_gene: NA; v_gene: TRBV28; abundance: NA; CDR3nt: TGTGCCAGCACCGTTAGCAATCAGCCCCAGCATTTT; CDR3aa: CASTVSNQPQHF
j_gene: TRBJ1-6; d_gene: NA; v_gene: TRBV3-1/TRBV3-2; abundance: NA; CDR3nt: TGTGCCAGCTTTCGCGAGATAGCGGGGATAGAGTCACCCCTCCACTTT; CDR3aa: CASFREIAGIESPLHF
j_gene: TRBJ1-5; d_gene: TRBD1; v_gene: TRBV5-5; abundance: once; CDR3nt: TGTGCCAGCAGCTTTGGACAGGGGAATCAGCCCCAGCATTTT; CDR3aa: CASSFGQGNQPQHF
j_gene: TRBJ2-1; d_gene: TRBD2; v_gene: TRBV9; abundance: NA; CDR3nt: TGTGCCAGCAGCCTCAGCGGACTAGCGGCGTCCTACAATGAGCAGTTCTTC; CDR3aa: CASSLSGLAASYNEQFF
j_gene: TRBJ1-2; d_gene: TRBD1; v_gene: TRBV5-1; abundance: NA; CDR3nt: TGCGCCAGCAGCTTGGGTGGGGACAGCTCCTACACCTTC; CDR3aa: CASSLGGDSSYTF
j_gene: TRBJ1-1; d_gene: NA; v_gene: TRBV2; abundance: NA; CDR3nt: TGTGCCAGCATAGGGCAGGGACTGACTGAAGCTTTCTTT; CDR3aa: CASIGQGLTEAFF
j_gene: TRBJ2-7; d_gene: NA; v_gene: TRBV30; abundance: NA; CDR3nt: TGTGCCTGGACCCCGACAGGGGAGGGGGACGAGCAGTACTTC; CDR3aa: CAWTPTGEGDEQYF
j_gene: TRBJ1-2; d_gene: TRBD1; v_gene: TRBV24-1; abundance: NA; CDR3nt: TGTGCCACCAGTCGCGGACAGGGATATGGCTACACCTTC; CDR3aa: CATSRGQGYGYTF
j_gene: TRBJ1-2; d_gene: TRBD1; v_gene: TRBV7-2; abundance: NA; CDR3nt: TGTGCCAGCAGCTTAGGGAGAGGTCCGGGACAGGGAGGCCATGGCTACACCTTC; CDR3aa: CASSLGRGPGQGGHGYTF
j_gene: TRBJ2-7; d_gene: TRBD1; v_gene: TRBV5-4; abundance: NA; CDR3nt: TGTGCCAGCAGCCCAGCAGGGGGCCGCTCCTACGAGCAGTACTTC; CDR3aa: CASSPAGGRSYEQYF
j_gene: TRBJ2-7; d_gene: TRBD1; v_gene: TRBV27; abundance: NA; CDR3nt: TGTGCCAGCAGTTTATCTGGGACAGGGTACTTCTACGAGCAGTACTTC; CDR3aa: CASSLSGTGYFYEQYF
j_gene: TRBJ2-7; d_gene: TRBD2; v_gene: TRBV18; abundance: NA; CDR3nt: TGTGCCAGCTCCGCCGGACTAGCGGGAGTATACGAGCAGTACTTC; CDR3aa: CASSAGLAGVYEQYF
j_gene: TRBJ2-3; d_gene: NA; v_gene: TRBV19; abundance: NA; CDR3nt: TGTGCCAGTAGTATAGGACAGCCTAGCACAGATACGCAGTATTTT; CDR3aa: CASSIGQPSTDTQYF
j_gene: TRBJ1-2; d_gene: NA; v_gene: TRBV5-5; abundance: NA; CDR3nt: TGTGCCAGCAGCGTTGGCGGGATCAACTATGGCTACACCTTC; CDR3aa: CASSVGGINYGYTF
j_gene: TRBJ2-7; d_gene: TRBD1; v_gene: TRBV18; abundance: NA; CDR3nt: TGTGCCAGCTCACCCAGACAGGGGGGCGAGCAGTACTTC; CDR3aa: CASSPRQGGEQYF
j_gene: TRBJ2-1; d_gene: NA; v_gene: TRBV7-2; abundance: NA; CDR3nt: TGTGCCAGCAGCTCAAGACAGGAATCCTACAATGAGCAGTTCTTC; CDR3aa: CASSSRQESYNEQFF
j_gene: TRBJ1-6; d_gene: NA; v_gene: TRBV10-3; abundance: NA; CDR3nt: TGTGCCATCACGGCGGGTAATTCACCCCTCCACTTT; CDR3aa: CAITAGNSPLHF
j_gene: TRBJ1-4; d_gene: NA; v_gene: TRBV3-1/TRBV3-2; abundance: few; CDR3nt: TGTGCCAGCAGCCCACGGGGGGGAGCTATTTCGCATCTGTTTTTT; CDR3aa: CASSPRGGAISHLFF
j_gene: TRBJ2-7; d_gene: TRBD1; v_gene: TRBV19; abundance: once; CDR3nt: TGTGCCAGTAGTGGACAGGGAATCGAGCAGTACTTC; CDR3aa: CASSGQGIEQYF
j_gene: TRBJ1-1; d_gene: TRBD1; v_gene: TRBV5-4; abundance: NA; CDR3nt: TGTGCCAGCAGTCTCGGACAGGGGTATTTCACTGAAGCTTTCTTT; CDR3aa: CASSLGQGYFTEAFF
j_gene: TRBJ2-2; d_gene: NA; v_gene: TRBV1; abundance: NA; CDR3nt: TGCACCAGCAGCCCTCTGGATAGCGGGAGGGCCGCGGATTTGACCGGGGAGCTGTTTTTT; CDR3aa: CTSSPLDSGRAADLTGELFF
j_gene: TRBJ2-7; d_gene: TRBD1; v_gene: TRBV7-2; abundance: NA; CDR3nt: TGTGCCAGCAGCCCCAGACAGGGGCCCTACGAGCAGTACTTC; CDR3aa: CASSPRQGPYEQYF
j_gene: TRBJ1-2; d_gene: NA; v_gene: TRBV6-2/TRBV6-3; abundance: NA; CDR3nt: TGTGCCAGCAGTTACTCCAGGGGTAGCTATGGCTACACCTTC; CDR3aa: CASSYSRGSYGYTF
j_gene: TRBJ2-7; d_gene: TRBD1; v_gene: TRBV2; abundance: NA; CDR3nt: TGTGCCAGCAGTGAAACAGGGGACGAGCAGTACTTC; CDR3aa: CASSETGDEQYF
j_gene: TRBJ1-4; d_gene: NA; v_gene: TRBV19; abundance: NA; CDR3nt: TGTGCCAGTATGGATATGAGGACGGGAAAAAGGATGTTTTTT; CDR3aa: CASMDMRTGKRMFF
j_gene: TRBJ1-1; d_gene: NA; v_gene: TRBV28; abundance: NA; CDR3nt: TGTGCCAGCAGAAATACAGGGAACACTGAAGCTTTCTTT; CDR3aa: CASRNTGNTEAFF
j_gene: TRBJ2-2; d_gene: NA; v_gene: TRBV29-1; abundance: NA; CDR3nt: TGCAGCGTTGGTCGAGACAGTAACACCGGGGAGCTGTTTTTT; CDR3aa: CSVGRDSNTGELFF
j_gene: TRBJ1-2; d_gene: TRBD1; v_gene: TRBV6-5; abundance: once; CDR3nt: TGTGCCAGCAGTTACTCCTCGGGTACAGGGGCTTATGGCTACACCTTC; CDR3aa: CASSYSSGTGAYGYTF
j_gene: TRBJ1-1; d_gene: TRBD1; v_gene: TRBV6-5; abundance: NA; CDR3nt: TGTGCCAGCAGTTACTCTAGGACAGGGTATGAAGCTTTCTTT; CDR3aa: CASSYSRTGYEAFF
j_gene: TRBJ1-4; d_gene: NA; v_gene: TRBV19; abundance: NA; CDR3nt: TGTGCCAGTAGTATACCCTACAGCGGAACTAATGAAAAACTGTTTTTT; CDR3aa: CASSIPYSGTNEKLFF